The 30 T cell receptor beta chains in this list originate from one sample, sequenced in a study of T cell repertoires in cytomegalovirus infection. TCRdb independently ran MiXCR on the reads; one entry per CDR3 protein. The data show roughly 180,000 distinct CDR3 sequences, less than 25% seen once. These TCRs' antigens remain unknown. Material: CD8+ T cells from cultured PBMCs, obtained from culture after CMV antigen stimulation. The receptor set was obtained from a human donor in good health (CMV status not recorded). Some clones in this sample may be carry-over from other donors' samples.

The V and J genes are TRBV27 and TRBJ2-3; no reliable D call. The CDR3 extends over 14 amino acids. Germline V gene lookup returns CDR1 MNHEY and CDR2 SMNVEV (reference sequence). The V gene lost 6 bases and the J gene lost 0 bases, with 10 bases spanning the gap. The CDR3 sequence: CASRNRISTDTQYF. The CDR3 DNA reads as TGTGCCAGCAGAAACAGAATTAGCACAGATACGCAGTATTTT.

The chain recombines TRBV6-5 with TRBJ1-1, with 7 bases identical to TRBD1. The length of the CDR3 is 15 residues. Germline V gene lookup returns CDR1 MNHEY and CDR2 SVGAGI. The ends lost 2 bases at V and 10 bases at J; junction bases unmatched: 13. The CDR3 sequence: CASSYQTGHKRRAFF. The CDR3 DNA is TGTGCCAGCAGTTACCAGACAGGGCACAAACGTCGAGCTTTCTTT.

This clonotype was counted only a few times. The CDR3 protein is CASSSPGLSYGYTF. The CDR3 region has the DNA TGTGCCAGCAGCTCCCCGGGACTGAGCTATGGCTACACCTTC. This chain links TRBV7-6 with TRBJ1-2; tentative D call: TRBD1 (5 bases). From germline, CDR1 is SGHVS and CDR2 FNYEAQ. The CDR3 spans 14 residues. Trimming stripped 4 bases from V and 4 bases from J, with 13 bases between.

This clonotype was observed a handful of times. V is TRBV4-1 and J is TRBJ1-1; D uncertain. The CDR3 sequence is 14 residues long. V gave up 3 bases and J gave up 5 bases, with 13 bases separating them. The germline gives CDR1 MGHRA, CDR2 YSYEKL. CDR3 DNA sequence: TGCGCCAGCAGCCAGCCGACGGAATCTACTGAAGCTTTCTTT. It is translated as CASSQPTESTEAFF.

The CDR3 spells CASSPTSGTLDTQYF. The CDR3, as DNA: TGTGCCAGCAGTCCCACTTCCGGGACTTTAGATACGCAGTATTTT. The rearrangement uses TRBV2 and TRBJ2-3; perhaps TRBD2 as D (6 bases). Trimming removed 5 bases from V and 5 bases from J, with 17 bases in between. CDR3 length: 15 amino acids. Germline V gene sequence: CDR1 SNHLY, CDR2 FYNNEI.

V and J are TRBV7-6 and TRBJ2-3, with D perhaps TRBD2 (7 bases). Trimming cost V 4 bases and J 0 bases, with 17 bases left between them. The germline V gene has CDR1 SGHVS and CDR2 FNYEAQ. The CDR3 spans 17 residues. CDR3: CASSSTGGGFSTDTQYF. The DNA for the CDR3 is TGTGCCAGCAGCTCCACTGGCGGGGGCTTTAGCACAGATACGCAGTATTTT.

This clonotype was counted a single time. The chain uses TRBV6-1 and TRBJ1-5; the match to TRBD1 covers 8 bases. CDR3 length: 18 amino acids. The junction had 17 bases not matched to a gene; V was cut back by 6 bases and J by 4 bases. Per the germline V gene, CDR1 is MNHNS and CDR2 is SASEGT. CDR3: CASRIKNGQGKANQPQHF. The DNA for the CDR3 is TGTGCCAGCAGGATAAAAAACGGACAGGGAAAAGCAAATCAGCCCCAGCATTTT.

V and J are TRBV2 and TRBJ2-3; TRBD2 agrees at 12 bases. The CDR3 covers 19 residues. Germline V gives CDR1 SNHLY, CDR2 FYNNEI. J was trimmed by 3 bases and V by 6 bases; bases with no gene match: 16. The CDR3 nucleotides are TGTGCCAGCAGACCCATCACTAGCGGGGGGAAAAGAGGTACAGATACGCAGTATTTT. Its protein product is CASRPITSGGKRGTDTQYF.

Concerning this clonotype: The germline gene is not matched at one end of the junction; a read error may be the cause. The rearrangement uses TRBV7-7 and TRBJ2-1, with 8 bases aligning to TRBD2. The CDR3 extends over 17 amino acids. Looked up from germline, CDR1 is SSHAT and CDR2 is FNYEAQ (reference sequence). CDR3 region: CASSLHSGGLSYNEQFF. CDR3 bases: TGTGCTAGCAGCTTACACTCGGGGGGGCTCTCCTACAATGAGCAGTTCTTC.

By sample share, this clonotype is medium-sized. The chain carries TRBV2 and TRBJ2-1; D may be TRBD1 or TRBD2 (6 bases each). This CDR3 has 14 residues. Trimming pared 6 bases from V and 0 bases from J, leaving 9 bases between. The germline CDR1 and CDR2 sequences are SNHLY and FYNNEI. CDR3: CASSGGPSYNEQFF. The CDR3 DNA is TGTGCCAGCAGCGGGGGCCCCTCCTACAATGAGCAGTTCTTC.

This clonotype was found a few times. The chain combines TRBV7-6 with TRBJ1-1; weak D call: TRBD1 (6 bases). This CDR3 contains 18 residues. Germline values: CDR1 SGHVS, CDR2 FNYEAQ. Trimming shortened V by 0 bases and J by 2 bases, and 19 bases separated the two germline ends. In nucleotides, the CDR3 is TGTGCCAGCAGCTTAGCCCCACCCGGACAGAACATCAACACTGAAGCTTTCTTT. This translates into CASSLAPPGQNINTEAFF.

This clonotype has a handful of counts. This chain uses TRBV4-1 with TRBJ1-1; D call uncertain. The germline CDR1 and CDR2 sequences are MGHRA and YSYEKL. The CDR3 is 14 amino acids. The V end lost 8 bases, the J end lost 2 bases, and 15 bases lay between the germline ends. Here the CDR3 DNA reads TGCGCCAGCCGGGAGCTGGGCCCTAACACTGAAGCTTTCTTT. This encodes CASRELGPNTEAFF.

The J gene is TRBJ2-7, the V gene TRBV7-6; 9 bases are a match to TRBD1. The CDR3 spans 16 residues. The J segment lost 4 bases and the V segment lost 5 bases, leaving 12 bases of the junction unmatched. Germline V gene data show CDR1 as SGHVS and CDR2 as FNYEAQ. The chain's CDR3 is CASSPSPGQGPYEQYF. In nucleotides, the CDR3 is TGTGCCAGCAGCCCCTCCCCGGGACAGGGCCCTTACGAGCAGTACTTC.

This clonotype was picked up a small number of times. The chain couples TRBV7-6 to TRBJ2-1; 11 bases map to TRBD1. CDR1 is SGHVS, CDR2 FNYEAQ, per germline. The CDR3 runs 17 residues. V was clipped by 4 bases and J by 8 bases; unmatched bases: 13. CDR3 sequence: CASSSWRGGQGDDEQFF. Written as DNA, the CDR3 is TGTGCCAGCAGCTCCTGGCGCGGGGGACAGGGGGACGATGAGCAGTTCTTC.

This clonotype has more than one count but fewer than ten. The chain carries TRBV6-4 and TRBJ2-3; maybe TRBD1 (6 bases). This CDR3 contains 15 residues. Trimming removed 8 bases from V and 2 bases from J, with 17 bases in between. Germline CDR1 reads MRHNA; CDR2 reads SNTAGT. CDR3 nucleotide sequence: TGTGCCAGCGCCTCCGGGACACGAGACACAGATACGCAGTATTTT. Encoded protein: CASASGTRDTDTQYF.

This clonotype came up a few times. The chain links TRBV7-9 to TRBJ2-7, with D uncertain. Deletions cut 3 bases from V and 4 bases from J, with 10 bases between. The germline gives CDR1 SEHNR, CDR2 FQNEAQ (reference sequence). The CDR3 covers 13 residues. In DNA form, the CDR3 reads TGTGCCAGCAGCTTTCCAGTAAATTACGAGCAGTACTTC. Its translation is CASSFPVNYEQYF.

This clonotype occurred a few times. The chain joins TRBV28 to TRBJ2-7, with D unresolved. V lost 6 bases, J lost 0 bases, and 9 bases lay in between. The length of the CDR3 is 13 residues. Germline V lookup: CDR1 MDHEN, CDR2 SYDVKM. CDR3 DNA: TGTGCCAGCAGGCAGACCAGCTCCTACGAGCAGTACTTC. Its translation is CASRQTSSYEQYF.

This clonotype was found a few times. V and J are TRBV4-1 and TRBJ2-1, with 9 nucleotides matching TRBD1. The CDR3 length is 15 residues. CDR1 is MGHRA and CDR2 is YSYEKL in the germline V gene. J was trimmed by 4 bases and V by 4 bases; bases with no gene match: 5. The CDR3 nucleotides are TGCGCCAGCAGCCCAAGACAGGGGGGATACAATGAGCAGTTCTTC. Translated, it gives CASSPRQGGYNEQFF.

The chain couples TRBV7-9 to TRBJ2-5; D uncertain. The germline gives CDR1 SEHNR, CDR2 FQNEAQ (reference sequence). The CDR3 is 12 amino acids. V was clipped by 5 bases and J by 4 bases, with 8 bases between them. Here the CDR3 reads CASSPFLETQYF. As DNA, the CDR3 is TGTGCCAGCAGCCCCTTTTTAGAGACCCAGTACTTC.

The rearrangement joins TRBV7-2 to TRBJ2-2; no definite D call. The CDR3 consists of 13 residues. Deletions cut 2 bases from V and 4 bases from J, with 5 bases between. Germline V lookup: CDR1 SGHTA, CDR2 FQGNSA. The DNA for the CDR3 is TGTGCCAGCAGCTTAACCGGCACCGGGGAGCTGTTTTTT. Amino acid sequence: CASSLTGTGELFF. Combining the CDR3 with reference TRBV7-2 and TRBJ2-2 gives the whole variable domain GAGVSQSPSNKVTEKGKDVELRCDPISGHTALYWYRQSLGQGLEFLIYFQGNSAPDKSGLPSDRFSAERTGGSVSTLTIQRTQQEDSAVYLCASSLTGTGELFFGEGSRLTVL.

This clonotype has at least ten counts. J is TRBJ1-2 and V is TRBV20-1, with D possibly TRBD1 on 6 matching bases. Germline values: CDR1 DFQATT, CDR2 SNEGSKA (reference sequence). The CDR3 is 17 amino acids. V was trimmed by 0 bases and J by 0 bases, leaving 17 bases between them. This CDR3 is CSARDTRDRTANYGYTF. CDR3 nucleotides: TGCAGTGCTAGAGACACTCGAGACCGGACAGCTAACTATGGCTACACCTTC.

The chain employs TRBV27 and TRBJ1-4; tentative D call: TRBD1 (5 bases). Germline values: CDR1 MNHEY, CDR2 SMNVEV (reference sequence). The CDR3 spans 12 residues. V was shortened by 8 bases and J by 8 bases, with 12 bases between the two germline ends. CDR3 in amino acids: CASGDSDEKLFF. The DNA for the CDR3 is TGTGCCAGCGGTGACAGTGACGAAAAACTGTTTTTT.

This clonotype was seen a single time. This rearrangement joins TRBV6-8 to TRBJ1-2; 8 bases are shared with TRBD1. CDR1 and CDR2 (germline): MNHGY, SAAAGT. The CDR3 sequence is 17 residues long. The ends lost 0 bases at V and 0 bases at J; junction bases unmatched: 6. CDR3 sequence reads: CASSYSRGTGANYGYTF. The CDR3 nucleotides read TGTGCCAGCAGTTACTCGAGGGGGACAGGAGCTAACTATGGCTACACCTTC.

This clonotype was recorded a few times. The chain is built from TRBV10-3 and TRBJ2-7; TRBD2 is a possible D gene (5 bases). CDR1 is ENHRY and CDR2 is SYGVKD in the germline V gene. V was clipped by 3 bases and J by 0 bases, with 9 bases between them. This CDR3 has 14 amino acids. The chain's CDR3 is CAISDRGYSYEQYF. Written as DNA, the CDR3 is TGTGCCATCAGTGATCGGGGATACTCCTACGAGCAGTACTTC.

This clonotype was seen more than once but under ten times. The chain employs TRBV12-3 or TRBV12-4 and TRBJ2-7, with D tentatively TRBD1 or TRBD2 (5 bases each). V gave up 3 bases and J gave up 2 bases, with 11 bases separating them. CDR3 length equals 14 residues. DNA of the CDR3: TGTGCCAGCAGTTTCGGGACGGTCCCCTACGAGCAGTACTTC. It codes for CASSFGTVPYEQYF.

This clonotype was seen more than once but under ten times. The rearrangement joins TRBV12-3 or TRBV12-4 to TRBJ1-2; tentative D call: TRBD1 (6 bases). This CDR3 has 13 amino acids. Trimming shortened V by 3 bases and J by 8 bases, and 13 bases separated the two germline ends. In nucleotides, the CDR3 is TGTGCCAGCAGTTTGGCGGGGGGCGAAGGCTACACCTTC. Amino acids: CASSLAGGEGYTF.

This clonotype was detected ten times or more. This chain links TRBV19 with TRBJ1-6; 8 bases are shared with TRBD1. Germline CDR1 and CDR2: LNHDA and SQIVND (reference sequence). The CDR3 has 15 residues. With 3 bases clipped from V and 8 bases from J, the junction kept 6 bases outside the gene matches. The CDR3, as DNA: TGTGCCAGTAGTATCGAGCAGGGGGCACATTCACCCCTCCACTTT. Encoded protein: CASSIEQGAHSPLHF.

The genes are TRBV6-6 and TRBJ1-5, with no clear D. Germline loops: CDR1 MNHNY, CDR2 SVGAGI (reference sequence). V was shortened by 1 base and J by 4 bases, with 8 bases between the two germline ends. This CDR3 spans 14 amino acids. The CDR3 sequence is CASSYWDQNQPQHF. The CDR3 DNA follows: TGTGCCAGCAGTTACTGGGATCAGAATCAGCCCCAGCATTTT.

The V and J genes are TRBV7-9 and TRBJ2-4, with D perhaps matching TRBD1 or TRBD2 (5 bases each). Germline-derived CDR1 and CDR2 are SEHNR and FQNEAQ (reference sequence). V lost 5 bases and J lost 5, with 22 bases in between. The CDR3 length is 17 residues. The CDR3 reads CASSPPSGGLGENIQYF. CDR3 sequence (DNA): TGTGCCAGCAGCCCACCAAGCGGTGGATTGGGGGAAAACATTCAGTACTTC.

The genes are TRBV12-3 or TRBV12-4 and TRBJ1-1, with no clear D. CDR3 size: 12 residues. The germline V and J ends were trimmed by 6 bases and 1 base, with 6 bases remaining between them. In nucleotides, the CDR3 is TGTGCCAGCAGCCCGGCGAACACTGAAGCTTTCTTT. Amino acids: CASSPANTEAFF.